Below are 2 T cell receptor beta chains sequenced from a single sample in a study of monozygotic twins with cystic fibrosis. This table comes from immunoSEQ multiplex PCR, and its TCRdb copy is limited to in-frame clones, with some not included. This sample has about 36,000 clones, with over 70% found just once. The specimen was blood. The receptors come from a girl aged 2 to 10 with cystic fibrosis.

The genes are TRBV5-4 and TRBJ1-2; 7 nucleotides line up with TRBD1. This CDR3 is built from 15 residues. J gave up 2 bases and V 0 bases, and 4 bases lay outside the gene matches. Germline assignment: CDR1 SGHNT and CDR2 YYREEE (reference sequence). This CDR3 is CASSLVGQVNYGYTF. In nucleotides, the CDR3 is TGTGCCAGCAGCTTGGTAGGACAGGTCAACTATGGCTACACCTTC.

This clone was counted a few times. The J gene is TRBJ1-1, the V gene TRBV30, with 7 bases fitting TRBD1. In germline, CDR1 is GTSNPN, CDR2 SVGIG (reference sequence). V was pared by 0 bases and J by 4 bases, with 5 bases of the junction left unmatched. There are 14 residues in the CDR3. CDR3 loop: CAWSVPNRGTEAFF. The DNA of the CDR3 is TGTGCCTGGAGTGTGCCGAACAGGGGCACTGAAGCTTTCTTT.